Listed below are T cell receptor beta chains from one sample, sequenced in a study of cytomegalovirus exposure and HLA in healthy donors. Repertoires were generated with immunoSEQ multiplex PCR, while TCRdb's copy carries only in-frame clones and drops some. Of approximately 190,000 clones in the sample, roughly 80% were seen once. The sample comprised PBMCs. The receptors stem from a man in his forties or fifties in good health and CMV-seropositive. The CDR3 runs from the conserved cysteine through the conserved F or W. D genes are given only for firm matches. Clone size is given for some rows only: seen once, a few or many times, or a class if the clone is expanded.

v_call,clone_size,d_call,j_call,cdr3_nt,cdr3_aa
TRBV4-3,once,TRBD1,TRBJ2-7,TGCGCCAGCAGCCAAGAGGCAGGGGGACGGTACGAGCAGTACTTC,CASSQEAGGRYEQYF
TRBV30,once,TRBD1,TRBJ2-7,TGTGCCTGGAGTGAGGGGGCGAAGAACGAGCAGTACTTC,CAWSEGAKNEQYF
TRBV2,NA,TRBD1,TRBJ2-5,TGTGCCAGCAGGACAGGGGGACCACCTCAAGAGGCCCAGTACTTC,CASRTGGPPQEAQYF
TRBV5-1,NA,TRBD1,TRBJ2-7,TGCGCCAGCAGCCCCGGGACAGGGAGGTACGAGCAGTACTTC,CASSPGTGRYEQYF
TRBV18,once,NA,TRBJ2-7,TGTGCCAGCTCAAATTCAGGGGTTGCCTACGAGCAGTACTTC,CASSNSGVAYEQYF
TRBV27,NA,TRBD1,TRBJ2-3,TGTGCCAGCAGAAGGGACAGGACAGCCACAGATACGCAGTATTTT,CASRRDRTATDTQYF
TRBV6-5,few,TRBD1,TRBJ2-7,TGTGCCAGCCGACAGGGGGGAACCTACGAGCAGTACTTC,CASRQGGTYEQYF
TRBV7-8,NA,TRBD2,TRBJ2-7,TGTGCCAGCAGCTTATTTCGGGGGGACGAGCAGTACTTC,CASSLFRGDEQYF
TRBV6-6,NA,TRBD1,TRBJ2-5,TGTGCCGGCGCCGGGACAGGGGTTGGGGGGACCCAGTACTTC,CAGAGTGVGGTQYF
TRBV7-6,NA,TRBD2,TRBJ2-3,TGTGCCAGCAGCTTAGCGCGTCTAGCGGGCCCCACAGATACGCAGTATTTT,CASSLARLAGPTDTQYF
TRBV2,NA,NA,TRBJ1-2,TGTGCCAGCAGTGAGGGTGACAGAAGCTATGGCTACACCTTC,CASSEGDRSYGYTF
TRBV19,NA,NA,TRBJ2-7,TGTGCCAGTAGTATAGTAGGGCAGGGTGGGTACGAGCAGTACTTC,CASSIVGQGGYEQYF
TRBV2,NA,NA,TRBJ1-5,TGTGCCAGCAGGTGGAGGCCCAATCAGCCCCAGCATTTT,CASRWRPNQPQHF
TRBV10-1,NA,NA,TRBJ2-7,TGCGCCAGCAGTGATAGCCCACCAGGGGAGCAGTACTTC,CASSDSPPGEQYF
TRBV11-2,NA,TRBD1,TRBJ1-1,TGTGCCAGCAGCCCAGATGGGGGACAGGGTTTTTTGAACACTGAAGCTTTCTTT,CASSPDGGQGFLNTEAFF
TRBV18,NA,NA,TRBJ2-7,TGTGCCAGCTCACAATCGGGACAAACCTACGAGCAGTACTTC,CASSQSGQTYEQYF
TRBV30,NA,NA,TRBJ1-1,TGTGCCTGGACCCCGGGGGGTGGGAGGACTGAAGCTTTCTTT,CAWTPGGGRTEAFF
TRBV29-1,once,TRBD2,TRBJ2-1,TGCAGCGTTGCCGGGGGGGCGGACAATGAGCAGTTCTTC,CSVAGGADNEQFF
TRBV4-3,once,NA,TRBJ1-4,TGCGCCAGCAGCCAAGAAGTAAACAGGTTAAAGGAAAAACTGTTTTTT,CASSQEVNRLKEKLFF
TRBV4-3,NA,TRBD2,TRBJ2-2,TGCGCCAGCAGCCAAGGCCCCACTAGCGGGGGGGCAGGCGGGGAGCTGTTTTTT,CASSQGPTSGGAGGELFF
TRBV19,NA,TRBD1,TRBJ2-5,TGTGCCAGTAGTATGGGGGACAGGGGTCCGCTGGAGACCCAGTACTTC,CASSMGDRGPLETQYF
TRBV18,NA,TRBD2,TRBJ2-7,TGTGCCAGCTCACCCACTAGCGGGGGGACCTACGAGCAGTACTTC,CASSPTSGGTYEQYF
TRBV5-4,NA,NA,TRBJ2-2,TGTGCCAGCAGCGGAGGGACGGGGGAGCTGTTTTTT,CASSGGTGELFF
TRBV9,few,TRBD1,TRBJ2-3,TGTGCCAGCAGCAAACAGACAGGGGCATTGGATACGCAGTATTTT,CASSKQTGALDTQYF
TRBV7-8,few,NA,TRBJ2-5,TGTGCCAGCAGCTTGAGCCTCCAAGAGACCCAGTACTTC,CASSLSLQETQYF
TRBV5-1,NA,TRBD1,TRBJ2-5,TGCGCCAGCCAGACAGGGGCCGGGGAGACCCAGTACTTC,CASQTGAGETQYF
TRBV4-3,NA,TRBD1,TRBJ2-7,TGCGCCAGCAGCCAATATCAGGGGGCAAGCTACGAGCAGTACTTC,CASSQYQGASYEQYF
TRBV6-4,once,NA,TRBJ1-2,TGTGCCAGCAGCCCCGGTTCGACTGGCTATGGCTACACCTTC,CASSPGSTGYGYTF
TRBV5-1,NA,TRBD1,TRBJ2-6,TGCGCCAGCAGGCGGACAGGGGGCTCCTCTGGGGCCAACGTCCTGACTTTC,CASRRTGGSSGANVLTF
TRBV6-5,NA,NA,TRBJ2-2,TGTGCCAGCAGTTACTTGGGCACCACCGGGGAGCCGTTTTTT,CASSYLGTTGEPFF
TRBV7-9,NA,NA,TRBJ1-1,TGTGCCAGCAGCTCGACGCAGGGTACCGCTGAAGCTTTCTTT,CASSSTQGTAEAFF
TRBV4-3,NA,NA,TRBJ1-6,TGCGCCAGCAGCCAAGTGAGACAAGGGGTTTCACCCCTCCACTTT,CASSQVRQGVSPLHF
TRBV29-1,NA,NA,TRBJ2-3,TGCAGCATACGCGGTCGCGGGGAGAGCACAGATACGCAGTATTTT,CSIRGRGESTDTQYF
TRBV7-8,NA,NA,TRBJ2-3,TGTGCCAGCAGCCAGGGGGGAAGGACAGATACGCAGTATTTT,CASSQGGRTDTQYF
TRBV28,few,NA,TRBJ2-2,TGTGCCAGCAGTCCAAGCGGGACACCAAACACCGGGGAGCTGTTTTTT,CASSPSGTPNTGELFF
TRBV6-6,NA,NA,TRBJ2-7,TGTGCCAGCAGCCTGGACAAAGACCTGAGCTCCTACGAGCAGTACTTC,CASSLDKDLSSYEQYF
TRBV10-1,NA,NA,TRBJ1-6,TGCGCCAGCACCGGGGGAGGACAAGCTAATTCACCCCTCCACTTT,CASTGGGQANSPLHF
TRBV4-3,once,TRBD2,TRBJ2-1,TGCGCCAGCAGCCGATCTCCGGGACTAGTATACAATGAGCAGTTCTTC,CASSRSPGLVYNEQFF
TRBV9,NA,TRBD1,TRBJ1-2,TGTGCCAGCAGCGTCGGACAGGGGGTCGGCTATGGCTACACCTTC,CASSVGQGVGYGYTF
TRBV6-1,NA,NA,TRBJ1-1,TGTGCCACTAACAGATTCGAAGCTTTCTTT,CATNRFEAFF
TRBV9,NA,NA,TRBJ1-5,TGTGCCAGCAGCGTAGGGCAGGGAGGCCAGCCCCAGCATTTT,CASSVGQGGQPQHF